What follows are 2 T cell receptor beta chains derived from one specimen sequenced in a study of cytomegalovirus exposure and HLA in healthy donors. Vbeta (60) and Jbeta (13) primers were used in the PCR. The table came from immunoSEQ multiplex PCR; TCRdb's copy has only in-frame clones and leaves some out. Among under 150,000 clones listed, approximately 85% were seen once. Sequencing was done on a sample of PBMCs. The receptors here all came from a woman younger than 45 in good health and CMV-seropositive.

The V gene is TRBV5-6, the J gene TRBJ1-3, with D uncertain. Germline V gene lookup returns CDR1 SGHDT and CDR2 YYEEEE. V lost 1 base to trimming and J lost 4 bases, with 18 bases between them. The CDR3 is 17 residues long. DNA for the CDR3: TGTGCCAGCAGCTTGAGAATAGGTCGGGGAACAGGAAACACCATATATTTT. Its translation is CASSLRIGRGTGNTIYF.

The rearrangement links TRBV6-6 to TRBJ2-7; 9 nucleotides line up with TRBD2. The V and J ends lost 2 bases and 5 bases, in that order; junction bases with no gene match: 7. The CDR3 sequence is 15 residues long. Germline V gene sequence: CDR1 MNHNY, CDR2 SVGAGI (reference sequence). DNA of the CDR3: TGTGCCAGCAGTTACCCCTCTGAGCGGGAGGACGAGCAGTACTTC. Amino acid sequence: CASSYPSEREDEQYF.